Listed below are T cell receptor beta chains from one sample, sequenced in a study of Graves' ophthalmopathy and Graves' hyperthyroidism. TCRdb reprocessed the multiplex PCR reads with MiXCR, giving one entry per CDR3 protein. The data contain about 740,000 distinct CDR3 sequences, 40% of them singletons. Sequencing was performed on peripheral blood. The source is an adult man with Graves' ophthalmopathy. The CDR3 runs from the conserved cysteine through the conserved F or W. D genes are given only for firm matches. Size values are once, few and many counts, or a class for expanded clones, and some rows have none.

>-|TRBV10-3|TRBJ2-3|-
TGTGCCACTGACCTGGGGGATTCAGATACGCAGTATTTT
CATDLGDSDTQYF
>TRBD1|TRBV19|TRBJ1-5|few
TGTGCCAGCAGCCAAGCGATAAGACAGGGTAAGATCTGTCAGCCCCAGCATTTT
CASSQAIRQGKICQPQHF
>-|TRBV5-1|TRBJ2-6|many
TGCGCCAGCAGCTTCCGGGTAAACTCTGGGGCCAACGTCCTGACTTTC
CASSFRVNSGANVLTF
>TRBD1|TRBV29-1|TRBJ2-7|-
TGCAGCGTCGGGACAGGGGCTTTGCGGCAGTACTTC
CSVGTGALRQYF
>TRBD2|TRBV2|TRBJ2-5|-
TGTGCCAGCAGTGAAGCGCTTCTAGCGGGAGGAGAGACCCAGTACTTC
CASSEALLAGGETQYF
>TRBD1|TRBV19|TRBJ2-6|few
TGTGCCAGTAGGGTTCCAGGGGGCACTGGGGCCAACGTCCTGACTTTC
CASRVPGGTGANVLTF
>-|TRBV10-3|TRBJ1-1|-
TGTGGCAGCAGTGAGGGTTTACAGAACACTGAAGCTTTCTTT
CGSSEGLQNTEAFF
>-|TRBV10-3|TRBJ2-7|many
TGTGCCATCAGTGAGTCAGGGGGGCTTTACTCCTACGAGCAGTACTTC
CAISESGGLYSYEQYF
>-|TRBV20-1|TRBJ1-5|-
TGCAGTGCCGTCGTCCGGGGACGGAAGCTAAATCAGCCCCAGCATTTT
CSAVVRGRKLNQPQHF
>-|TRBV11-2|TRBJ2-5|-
TGTGCCAGCAGCGTGACAGGGACCCAGTACTTC
CASSVTGTQYF
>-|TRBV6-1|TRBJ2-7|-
TGTGCCAGCATGCTTCAATACGAGCAGTACTTC
CASMLQYEQYF
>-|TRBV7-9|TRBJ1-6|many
TGTGCCAGCAGCTTCCAGGGACCGTATTCACCCCTCCACTTT
CASSFQGPYSPLHF
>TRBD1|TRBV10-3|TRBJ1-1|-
TGTGCCAGCAGAGAAGACAGGGATGGTGAAGCTTTCTTT
CASREDRDGEAFF
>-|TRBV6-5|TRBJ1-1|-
TGTGCCAGCAGGAGACCGGGACATTCGAATACTGAAGCTTTCTTT
CASRRPGHSNTEAFF
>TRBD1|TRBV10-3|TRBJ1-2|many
TGTGCCAGCAGCCGGGGACAGAACTATGGCTACACCTTC
CASSRGQNYGYTF
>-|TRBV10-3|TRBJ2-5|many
TGTGCCATCAGTGAGCCCCAAGAGACCCAGTACTTC
CAISEPQETQYF
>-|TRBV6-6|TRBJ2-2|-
TGTGCCAGCAAGCATGTTTTTGGGCCAGACACCGGGGAGCTGTTTTTT
CASKHVFGPDTGELFF
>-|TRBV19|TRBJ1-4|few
TGTGCCAGTAGTATCGGACGTCGTAATGAAAAACTGTTTTTT
CASSIGRRNEKLFF
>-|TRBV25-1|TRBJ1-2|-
TGTGCCAGCAGTTTCGACAGGAGGGTCTATGGCTACACCTTC
CASSFDRRVYGYTF
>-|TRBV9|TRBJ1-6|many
TGTGCCAGCAGCGTAGAGGCATTCGCGCTTCGGGGCTATTCACCCCTCCACTTT
CASSVEAFALRGYSPLHF
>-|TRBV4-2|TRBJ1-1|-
TGTGCCAGCAGCCCCGTCGGACCGGTGAACACTGAAGCTTTCTTT
CASSPVGPVNTEAFF
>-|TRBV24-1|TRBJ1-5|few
TGTGCCAGCAGTGCATCAGGGGAGAGGGGTCAGCCCCAGCATTTT
CASSASGERGQPQHF
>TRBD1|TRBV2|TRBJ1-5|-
TGTGCCAGCAGTAAACAGGGGGCGGGGATCAGCAATCAGCCCCAGCATTTT
CASSKQGAGISNQPQHF
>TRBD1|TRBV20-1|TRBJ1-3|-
TGCAGTGCCGCGCTACGGACAGGGGGGGACGGAAACACCATATATTTT
CSAALRTGGDGNTIYF
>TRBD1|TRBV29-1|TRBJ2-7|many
TGCAGCGTTGTCGAACAGGGGGAGTCCTACGAGCAGTACTTC
CSVVEQGESYEQYF
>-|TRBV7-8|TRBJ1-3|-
TGTGCCAGCAGCTTAGCGATTGGGGGGAGAAGCTCTGGAAACACCATATATTTT
CASSLAIGGRSSGNTIYF
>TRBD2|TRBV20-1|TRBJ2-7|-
TGCAGTGCTAGAGCCCCCACTAGCGGGAACTCCTACGAGCAGTACTTC
CSARAPTSGNSYEQYF
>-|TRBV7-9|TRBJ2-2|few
TGTGCCAGCAGCTTAGTCTCTGGGAGCTTCTACCAAACCGGGGAGCTGTTTTTT
CASSLVSGSFYQTGELFF
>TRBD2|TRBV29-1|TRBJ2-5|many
TGCAGCGTACCACTAGCGGGAAAGGAGACCCAGTACTTC
CSVPLAGKETQYF